The clone carrying this T cell receptor beta chain has just one count. These data are taken from a study of blood T cell repertoires in COVID-19. Trimming pared 4 bases from V and 1 base from J, leaving 10 bases between. The CDR3 runs to 14 residues. In germline, CDR1 is SGHAT, CDR2 FQNNGV. The repertoire was sequenced with immunoSEQ multiplex PCR; TCRdb's copy has only in-frame clones and lacks some. The sample lists some 89,000 clones; around 90% were seen once. This chain uses TRBV11-2 with TRBJ1-1; D may be TRBD1 (5 bases). The sequencing input was peripheral blood. The clonotype comes from a man aged 50 or older with acute or convalescent COVID-19. CDR3 DNA: TGTGCCAGCAGCTACGGGGGACCGAACACTGAAGCTTTCTTT. Protein sequence: CASSYGGPNTEAFF.